One sample yielded the 26 T cell receptor beta chains listed below, sequenced in a study of read filtering for tumor transcriptome and immune sequencing. From roughly 390 ng of RNA, a library with molecular barcoded alpha/delta and beta/gamma adaptors was made. TCRdb itself ran the reads through MiXCR, one entry per CDR3 protein. This table holds 57,000 or so distinct CDR3 sequences, roughly 18% found once. Sequenced material: a population of CD138-negative cells sorted from bone marrow. These receptors were obtained from a donor at least 40 years old with multiple myeloma.

The table lists this clonotype with many counts. The rearrangement links TRBV11-2 to TRBJ2-7, with 9 nucleotides matching TRBD1. This CDR3 has 13 residues. Trimming took 4 bases from V and 5 from J; bases not matched to a gene: 3. The germline V gene encodes CDR1 SGHAT and CDR2 FQNNGV. CDR3 amino acids: CASSWTGVNEQYF. CDR3 in DNA: TGTGCCAGCAGCTGGACAGGGGTAAACGAGCAGTACTTC.

The V gene is TRBV18, the J gene TRBJ1-5, with TRBD1 matching 10 bases. CDR3 length: 14 amino acids. CDR1 and CDR2 from the germline V gene are KGHSH and LQKENI. The V gene end was trimmed by 4 bases and the J gene end by 7 bases; junction bases not matched to a gene: 4. CDR3 residues: CASSQGQGRQPQHF. In nucleotides, the CDR3 is TGTGCCAGCTCACAGGGACAGGGGAGGCAGCCCCAGCATTTT.

This clonotype was recorded at least ten times. The rearrangement links TRBV7-2 to TRBJ2-7, with D tentatively TRBD2 (6 bases). The germline gives CDR1 SGHTA, CDR2 FQGNSA. The CDR3 totals 14 residues. V gave up 7 bases and J gave up 0 bases, with 13 bases separating them. This CDR3 is CASTWRAGSYEQYF. CDR3 coding DNA: TGTGCCAGCACCTGGAGGGCCGGCTCCTACGAGCAGTACTTC.

At least ten counts were recorded for this clonotype. The J gene is TRBJ1-1, the V gene TRBV29-1, with 7 positions matching TRBD1. Germline V gives CDR1 SQVTM, CDR2 ANQGSEA. The CDR3 runs to 13 residues. The trim removed 5 bases at V and 1 base at J, leaving 4 bases unmatched. As DNA, the CDR3 is TGCAGCGTTAGAGGACAGGCGAACACTGAAGCTTTCTTT. Encoded protein: CSVRGQANTEAFF.

Concerning this clonotype: A much larger clonotype is one base distant, so this may be a read error. The chain employs TRBV20-1 and TRBJ1-1, with TRBD1 matching 7 bases. Germline CDR1 DFQATT, CDR2 SNEGSKA (reference sequence). This CDR3 has 11 residues. The chain's CDR3 is CSADRDTGAFF. The CDR3 nucleotides read TGCAGTGCCGACAGGGACACTGGAGCTTTCTTT.

This clonotype was recorded many times. V gene TRBV4-1 combines with J gene TRBJ2-1; a weak D match, TRBD2 (6 bases). CDR1 and CDR2 from the germline V gene are MGHRA and YSYEKL. The V gene lost 1 base and the J gene lost 9 bases, with 10 bases spanning the gap. The CDR3 loop spans 13 amino acids. CDR3 in DNA: TGCGCCAGCAGCCAAGGAGGCGGGACTGAGCAGTTCTTC. Translating gives CASSQGGGTEQFF.

This clonotype has ten or more counts. The J gene is TRBJ1-5, the V gene TRBV3-1; 7 nucleotides agree with TRBD1. The V and J ends lost 0 bases and 6 bases, in that order; junction bases with no gene match: 5. The germline CDR1 and CDR2 sequences are LGHDT and YNNKEL (reference sequence). CDR3 length equals 15 residues. CDR3 in amino acids: CASSQDRGSGQPQHF. CDR3 sequence (DNA): TGTGCCAGCAGCCAAGACAGGGGGTCGGGTCAGCCCCAGCATTTT.

This clonotype was counted at least ten times. V gene TRBV20-1 combines with J gene TRBJ1-2, with D perhaps matching TRBD1 (5 bases). V was clipped by 6 bases and J by 0 bases, with 14 bases between them. CDR1 is DFQATT and CDR2 is SNEGSKA in the germline V gene (reference sequence). The CDR3 has 14 residues. CDR3 DNA sequence: TGCAGTGCGGTAATACAGGACGCTAACTATGGCTACACCTTC. Residues: CSAVIQDANYGYTF.

This clonotype has ten or more counts. The rearrangement links TRBV5-1 to TRBJ2-2; TRBD1 might be the D (6 bases). Trimming shortened V by 0 bases and J by 4 bases, and 13 bases separated the two germline ends. Germline CDR1 SGHRS, CDR2 YFSETQ. The CDR3 has 16 residues. The CDR3 is CASSLEGVRPTGELFF. In DNA, the CDR3 is TGCGCCAGCAGCTTGGAGGGGGTCAGACCCACCGGGGAGCTGTTTTTT.

Ten or more counts support this clonotype. The chain uses TRBV28 and TRBJ2-7; weak D call: TRBD1 (6 bases). CDR3 length: 15 amino acids. The V gene lost 3 bases and the J gene lost 3 bases, with 15 bases spanning the gap. Germline V gives CDR1 MDHEN, CDR2 SYDVKM. The DNA of the CDR3 is TGTGCCAGCAGTTTTAAGGGGGTCGCGAGCTACGAGCAGTACTTC. Its translation: CASSFKGVASYEQYF.

This clonotype has a single count. Possible read error: a much larger clone is one base away. This chain links TRBV20-1 with TRBJ1-4; D not resolved. Germline V gene sequence: CDR1 DFQATT, CDR2 SNEGSKA (reference sequence). The CDR3 is 17 amino acids. CDR3 sequence: CSASRSFGKATNEELFF. The DNA of the CDR3 is TGCAGTGCTAGCCGGAGTTTCGGAAAGGCAACTAATGAAGAACTGTTTTTT.

This clonotype showed up many times. The chain has TRBV7-3 and TRBJ2-7, with 9 bases that match TRBD1. Unmatched junction bases numbered 5, after V lost 5 bases and J lost 6 bases. The CDR3 runs 13 residues. CDR1 is SGHTA, CDR2 FQGTGA, per germline. In DNA, the CDR3 is TGTGCCAGCAGCAGGGACAGGGAGGGCGAGCAGTACTTC. Residues: CASSRDREGEQYF.

This clonotype has just one count. This chain uses TRBV30 with TRBJ2-2, with D perhaps TRBD2 (5 bases). There are 14 residues in the CDR3. In germline, CDR1 is GTSNPN, CDR2 SVGIG (reference sequence). CDR3 DNA: TGTGCTCTGAAGTGTAGCGCGAACACCGGGGAGCTGTTTTTT. It yields the protein CALKCSANTGELFF.

The rearrangement links TRBV7-2 to TRBJ2-3; 8 nucleotides line up with TRBD2. Germline V gene lookup returns CDR1 SGHTA and CDR2 FQGNSA. This CDR3 has 16 residues. J lost 3 bases, V lost 5 bases, and 10 bases had no gene match. CDR3 coding DNA: TGTGCCAGCAGCAAGGGGGGAGCGGGAGTGACAGATACGCAGTATTTT. Amino acids: CASSKGGAGVTDTQYF. The full variable domain, completed using reference TRBV7-2 and TRBJ2-3, is GAGVSQSPSNKVTEKGKDVELRCDPISGHTALYWYRQSLGQGLEFLIYFQGNSAPDKSGLPSDRFSAERTGGSVSTLTIQRTQQEDSAVYLCASSKGGAGVTDTQYFGPGTRLTVL.

In this sample, this clonotype turned up many times. This chain connects TRBV20-1 to TRBJ1-6, with 9 bases lining up with TRBD1. CDR3 length equals 16 residues. The germline V gene encodes CDR1 DFQATT and CDR2 SNEGSKA (reference sequence). V was pared by 6 bases and J by 0 bases, with 6 bases of the junction left unmatched. Here the CDR3 DNA reads TGCAGTGCGTACGACAGGGGGAGCTCCTATAATTCACCCCTCCACTTT. Residues: CSAYDRGSSYNSPLHF.

This clonotype has ten or more counts. The chain joins TRBV5-6 to TRBJ1-5; 7 nucleotides align to TRBD1. V was pared by 4 bases and J by 10 bases, with 14 bases of the junction left unmatched. Germline lookup yields CDR1 SGHDT and CDR2 YYEEEE. The CDR3 is 15 amino acids. The CDR3 coding sequence is TGTGCCAGCAGCCCCGAGGGGGCAGGGGCAAGACCCCAGCATTTT. It specifies CASSPEGAGARPQHF.

This clonotype was seen many times. The rearrangement links TRBV28 to TRBJ2-7; D uncertain. Trimming took off 6 bases at V and 2 bases at J, with 11 bases between the two ends. Germline CDR1 reads MDHEN; CDR2 reads SYDVKM. The CDR3 has 13 amino acids. The CDR3 spells CASSLGRTYEQYF. In nucleotides, the CDR3 is TGTGCCAGCAGCTTAGGGCGGACCTACGAGCAGTACTTC.

Ten or more counts support this clonotype. The chain employs TRBV5-1 and TRBJ2-7; 12 bases are shared with TRBD1. After removal of 4 bases from V and 6 bases from J, the junction contained 5 bases not matched to a gene. Germline values: CDR1 SGHRS, CDR2 YFSETQ. The CDR3 is 14 residues long. In DNA, the CDR3 is TGCGCCAGCAGCCATGGGACAGGGGGCGGCGAGCAGTACTTC. Protein: CASSHGTGGGEQYF.

This clonotype was recorded many times. The chain employs TRBV5-1 and TRBJ2-2, with unresolved D. Germline loops: CDR1 SGHRS, CDR2 YFSETQ. V gave up 4 bases and J gave up 3 bases, with 10 bases separating them. The CDR3 contains 14 residues. CDR3: CASSPQGYTGELFF. The CDR3 DNA follows: TGCGCCAGCAGCCCCCAAGGGTACACCGGGGAGCTGTTTTTT.

This clonotype was seen many times. The V and J genes are TRBV15 and TRBJ2-2; unclear D gene. This CDR3 is built from 15 residues. V was pared by 0 bases and J by 5 bases, with 10 bases between. CDR1 LNHNV and CDR2 YYDKDF come from the germline V gene (reference sequence). The CDR3, as DNA: TGTGCCACCAGCAGAGATCGGTGGGGTACCGGGGAGCTGTTTTTT. Translation: CATSRDRWGTGELFF. The full variable domain, completed using reference TRBV15 and TRBJ2-2, is DAMVIQNPRYQVTQFGKPVTLSCSQTLNHNVMYWYQQKSSQAPKLLFHYYDKDFNNEADTPDNFQSRRPNTSFCFLDIRSPGLGDTAMYLCATSRDRWGTGELFFGEGSRLTVL.

This clonotype was detected ten times or more. The rearrangement links TRBV7-3 to TRBJ1-2; possible D gene TRBD1, 5 bases. The V gene's germline CDR1 is SGHTA and CDR2 FQGTGA. The CDR3 is made up of 13 amino acids. Trimming pared 5 bases from V and 5 bases from J, leaving 12 bases between. CDR3 sequence reads: CASSRDGTYGYTF. CDR3 sequence (DNA): TGTGCCAGCAGCCGGGACGGTACTTATGGCTACACCTTC.

This clonotype was observed many times. The chain carries TRBV7-9 and TRBJ2-1, with D maybe TRBD2 (6 bases). The V and J ends lost 3 bases and 8 bases respectively, with 17 bases between them. This CDR3 has 15 residues. Germline-derived CDR1 and CDR2 are SEHNR and FQNEAQ (reference sequence). CDR3: CASSLERVKGYEQFF. The CDR3, as DNA: TGTGCCAGCAGCTTGGAGCGGGTAAAGGGGTATGAGCAGTTCTTC.

This clonotype was seen a few times. CDR3 in amino acids: CASSWGRGQETQYF. For the CDR3, the DNA is TGTGCCAGCAGCTGGGGGAGGGGGCAAGAGACCCAGTACTTC. The rearrangement joins TRBV11-2 to TRBJ2-5, with TRBD2 as a possible D gene (7 bases). Germline CDR1 SGHAT, CDR2 FQNNGV. The V gene lost 4 bases and the J gene lost 2 bases, with 11 bases spanning the gap. The CDR3 consists of 14 residues.

This clonotype was recorded many times. The chain carries TRBV28 and TRBJ2-2; D is possibly TRBD2 (5 bases). This CDR3 contains 15 residues. The germline V gene has CDR1 MDHEN and CDR2 SYDVKM. The V end was cut by 3 bases, the J end by 1 base, with 9 bases between. CDR3 sequence: CASSLFGKNTGELFF. In DNA, the CDR3 is TGTGCCAGCAGTTTGTTCGGGAAGAACACCGGGGAGCTGTTTTTT.

This clonotype showed up many times. The V gene is TRBV9, the J gene TRBJ2-3, with TRBD2 as a possible D gene (5 bases). The CDR3 spans 15 residues. Germline values: CDR1 SGDLS, CDR2 YYNGEE. V lost 1 base and J 0 bases, leaving 9 bases between the germline ends. The CDR3 DNA reads as TGTGCCAGCAGCGTACGCGGGTCTAGCACAGATACGCAGTATTTT. Encoded protein: CASSVRGSSTDTQYF. Variable domain in full (rest from reference TRBV9 and TRBJ2-3): DSGVTQTPKHLITATGQRVTLRCSPRSGDLSVYWYQQSLDQGLQFLIQYYNGEERAKGNILERFSAQQFPDLHSELNLSSLELGDSALYFCASSVRGSSTDTQYFGPGTRLTVL.

Points on this clonotype: A much larger clone sits a single nucleotide away, making a read error possible. This sequence joins TRBV14 and TRBJ2-2, with D uncertain. CDR1 is SGHDN and CDR2 is FVKESK in the germline V gene. The CDR3 covers 13 residues. CDR3 nucleotides: TGTACCAGCAGCCAGTACGTTGCCGGGGAGCTGTTTTTT. Its protein is CTSSQYVAGELFF.